One sample yielded the 32 T cell receptor beta chains listed below, sequenced in a study of early T cells in non-severe SARS-CoV-2 infection. Via MiXCR, TCRdb re-called the 5' RACE reads, giving one row per CDR3 protein. The table lists 95,000 to 150,000 distinct CDR3 sequences, under 15% of them singletons. The specimen sequenced was whole blood. The receptor set was obtained from an adult who was a healthcare worker with PCR-confirmed SARS-CoV-2 infection or an uninfected control (not recorded which).

This chain connects TRBV12-3 or TRBV12-4 to TRBJ2-2; D call uncertain. This CDR3 has 13 residues. V was clipped by 4 bases and J by 1 base, with 4 bases between them. The CDR3 loop is CASSYLNTGELFF. The CDR3 nucleotides are TGTGCCAGCAGTTACCTGAACACCGGGGAGCTGTTTTTT.

This clonotype came up a few times. The rearrangement uses TRBV12-3 or TRBV12-4 and TRBJ1-6; D possibly corresponds to TRBD1 (5 bases). This CDR3 has 14 residues. V gave up 2 bases and J gave up 10 bases, with 12 bases separating them. The CDR3 bases are TGTGCCAGCAGTTTACAGGGTAGGAGATCACCCCTCCACTTT. Its translation: CASSLQGRRSPLHF.

This chain joins TRBV3-1 and TRBJ1-1, with a weak D call TRBD1 (6 bases). V lost 8 bases and J lost 0, with 16 bases in between. This CDR3 has 15 amino acids. Per germline, CDR1 LGHDT and CDR2 YNNKEL (reference sequence). Here the CDR3 DNA reads TGTGCCAGCCTCCAAACGGGGGCCCTGAACACTGAAGCTTTCTTT. Translation: CASLQTGALNTEAFF.

There are a few counts of this clonotype. The chain joins TRBV5-5 to TRBJ1-2; D call uncertain. Germline lookup yields CDR1 SGHKS and CDR2 YYEKEE (reference sequence). The ends were cut back, 4 bases at V and 6 bases at J, with 16 bases in the middle. The CDR3 spans 14 residues. In DNA form, the CDR3 reads TGTGCCAGCAGCCCCCCGGCGGGGAGGAATGGCTACACCTTC. Protein sequence: CASSPPAGRNGYTF.

The CDR3 DNA sequence: TGTGCCAGCTCACCCCAGGGAAGCGCTGAAGCTTTCTTT. It specifies CASSPQGSAEAFF. J is TRBJ1-1 and V is TRBV18; TRBD1 might be the D (5 bases). Germline CDR1 and CDR2: KGHSH and LQKENI. The CDR3 contains 13 residues. V gave up 3 bases and J gave up 6 bases, with 11 bases separating them.

This clonotype was counted only a few times. The chain couples TRBV7-3 to TRBJ2-4, with D uncertain. The CDR3 loop spans 14 amino acids. CDR1 and CDR2 (germline): SGHTA, FQGTGA. V lost 6 bases and J 7 bases, leaving 16 bases between the germline ends. The CDR3 region is CASSFPVPGNIQYF. CDR3 sequence (DNA): TGTGCCAGCAGTTTCCCCGTCCCGGGCAACATTCAGTACTTC.

This clonotype was found a few times. The V call is TRBV18, the J call TRBJ1-4; 9 nucleotides align to TRBD1. This CDR3 region has 15 residues. The J segment lost 2 bases and the V segment lost 4 bases, leaving 2 bases of the junction unmatched. Germline V gene data show CDR1 as KGHSH and CDR2 as LQKENI. The CDR3 is CASSRGQGTNEKLFF. As DNA, the CDR3 is TGTGCCAGCTCACGCGGACAGGGGACTAATGAAAAACTGTTTTTT.

The rearrangement links TRBV7-2 to TRBJ1-3; D unclear. The CDR3 spans 14 residues. The germline gives CDR1 SGHTA, CDR2 FQGNSA. V lost 5 bases and J lost 0, with 8 bases in between. Here the CDR3 reads CASSSRSSGNTIYF. The CDR3 nucleotides read TGTGCCAGCAGCAGCAGATCCTCTGGAAACACCATATATTTT. Together with reference TRBV7-2 and TRBJ1-3, the CDR3 gives the full variable domain: GAGVSQSPSNKVTEKGKDVELRCDPISGHTALYWYRQSLGQGLEFLIYFQGNSAPDKSGLPSDRFSAERTGGSVSTLTIQRTQQEDSAVYLCASSSRSSGNTIYFGEGSWLTVV.

This clonotype has just a few counts. The rearrangement links TRBV7-6 to TRBJ1-5; 7 bases are shared with TRBD1. Germline V gives CDR1 SGHVS, CDR2 FNYEAQ. J was trimmed by 7 bases and V by 4 bases; bases with no gene match: 7. The length of the CDR3 is 14 residues. The CDR3 DNA follows: TGTGCCAGCAGCTCGGGACAGCCTGGGCAGCCCCAGCATTTT. Translation: CASSSGQPGQPQHF.

This clonotype showed up just a few times. The chain's CDR3 is CASSSDGSSYNEQFF. The CDR3 DNA follows: TGTGCCAGCAGCTCCGACGGTAGCTCCTACAATGAGCAGTTCTTC. V and J are TRBV7-6 and TRBJ2-1; D gene uncertain. This CDR3 spans 15 amino acids. V lost 4 bases and J 0 bases, leaving 10 bases between the germline ends. CDR1 is SGHVS and CDR2 is FNYEAQ in the germline V gene. Full variable domain (outside the CDR3, taken from reference TRBV7-6 and TRBJ2-1): GAGVSQSPRYKVTKRGQDVALRCDPISGHVSLYWYRQALGQGPEFLTYFNYEAQQDKSGLPNDRFSAERPEGSISTLTIQRTEQRDSAMYRCASSSDGSSYNEQFFGPGTRLTVL.

This chain uses TRBV6-6 with TRBJ2-2, with no clear D. This CDR3 comprises 15 residues. Germline V gene lookup returns CDR1 MNHNY and CDR2 SVGAGI (reference sequence). Trimming removed 7 bases from V and 0 bases from J, with 12 bases in between. The CDR3 spells CASIAGGANTGELFF. The DNA of the CDR3 is TGTGCCAGCATCGCCGGCGGCGCGAACACCGGGGAGCTGTTTTTT.

V is TRBV3-1 and J is TRBJ1-1; possible D gene TRBD1, 5 bases. V lost 3 bases to trimming and J lost 7 bases, with 9 bases between them. The CDR3 runs 12 residues. Germline CDR1 is LGHDT and CDR2 is YNNKEL (reference sequence). The CDR3 here is CASSQGTGEAFF. CDR3 coding DNA: TGTGCCAGCAGCCAGGGTACAGGTGAAGCTTTCTTT. Variable domain in full (rest from reference TRBV3-1 and TRBJ1-1): DTAVSQTPKYLVTQMGNDKSIKCEQNLGHDTMYWYKQDSKKFLKIMFSYNNKELIINETVPNRFSPKSPDKAHLNLHINSLELGDSAVYFCASSQGTGEAFFGQGTRLTVV.

The chain has TRBV30 and TRBJ2-2; no clear D. Germline CDR1 is GTSNPN and CDR2 is SVGIG (reference sequence). The V and J ends lost 5 bases and 4 bases respectively, with 14 bases between them. This CDR3 has 14 residues. The CDR3 loop reads CAWGRARGTGELFF. The CDR3 DNA reads TGTGCCTGGGGACGCGCCCGAGGCACCGGGGAGCTGTTTTTT.

The chain joins TRBV29-1 to TRBJ1-4; a weak D match, TRBD1 (6 bases). This CDR3 has 15 amino acids. Trimming left V 6 bases short and J 8 bases short, with 22 bases between. Per the germline V gene, CDR1 is SQVTM and CDR2 is ANQGSEA. The CDR3 region has the DNA TGCAGCGTCGGCATATCGGGGGCGGCGTGGGAAAAACTGTTTTTT. The encoded protein is CSVGISGAAWEKLFF.

This chain joins TRBV11-2 and TRBJ2-7; D may be TRBD2 (6 bases). With 5 bases removed from V and 6 bases from J, the gap between germline ends came to 14 bases. Germline CDR1 and CDR2: SGHAT and FQNNGV. The CDR3 has 13 amino acids. CDR3 amino acids: CASSPGVGPEQYF. CDR3 nucleotide sequence: TGTGCCAGCAGCCCGGGGGTTGGGCCCGAGCAGTACTTC.

The rearrangement uses TRBV20-1 and TRBJ1-6; D remains ambiguous. Germline V CDR1 and CDR2: DFQATT, SNEGSKA (reference sequence). V was cut by 6 bases and J by 8 bases, with 20 bases left in between. This CDR3 comprises 15 residues. CDR3 coding DNA: TGCAGTGCAACGCTTAACGTGGCTTCGGATTCACCCCTCCACTTT. Translation gives CSATLNVASDSPLHF.

The chain employs TRBV11-2 and TRBJ1-2; D unclear. The CDR3 is made up of 15 amino acids. Trimming took 7 bases from V and 5 from J, leaving 20 bases between them. The germline CDR1 and CDR2 sequences are SGHAT and FQNNGV. CDR3 sequence reads: CASNPMGVRGYGYTF. CDR3 sequence (DNA): TGTGCCAGCAACCCAATGGGAGTGAGAGGTTATGGCTACACCTTC.

The rearrangement links TRBV30 to TRBJ1-2; D remains unclear. Trimming cost V 2 bases and J 3 bases, with 10 bases left between them. The CDR3 contains 13 residues. The germline V gene encodes CDR1 GTSNPN and CDR2 SVGIG (reference sequence). CDR3 residues: CAWSQRGDYGYTF. The CDR3, as DNA: TGTGCCTGGAGTCAGAGAGGAGACTATGGCTACACCTTC.

This clonotype showed up just a few times. The V call is TRBV4-1, the J call TRBJ2-2; 10 bases fit TRBD2. The CDR3 has 17 amino acids. The trim removed 0 bases at V and 6 bases at J, leaving 7 bases unmatched. Germline CDR1 is MGHRA and CDR2 is YSYEKL. CDR3 sequence (DNA): TGCGCCAGCAGCCAAGACGGGAGCGGGGGGGCCGCCGGGGAGCTGTTTTTT. It specifies CASSQDGSGGAAGELFF.

The chain is built from TRBV29-1 and TRBJ2-1; TRBD1 might be the D (5 bases). CDR3 length: 15 amino acids. Deletions cut 3 bases from V and 7 bases from J, with 19 bases between. Per germline, CDR1 SQVTM and CDR2 ANQGSEA. The CDR3 DNA reads TGCAGCGTTGACGGGTTACGCCTTAAGGGGAATGAGCAGTTCTTC. Translating gives CSVDGLRLKGNEQFF.

This clonotype has at least ten counts. The chain has TRBV7-9 and TRBJ2-3, with D perhaps matching TRBD2 (5 bases). Trimming took 6 bases from V and 8 from J, leaving 15 bases between them. This CDR3 comprises 13 residues. The germline V gene encodes CDR1 SEHNR and CDR2 FQNEAQ (reference sequence). The CDR3 bases are TGTGCCAGCAGGGCTGCCGGGGATAGTACGCAGTATTTT. Translated: CASRAAGDSTQYF.

The V call is TRBV7-2, the J call TRBJ2-1; D is possibly TRBD2 (5 bases). The ends were cut back, 4 bases at V and 6 bases at J, with 19 bases in the middle. The CDR3 has 16 residues. Germline assignment: CDR1 SGHTA and CDR2 FQGNSA. The CDR3 DNA sequence: TGTGCCAGCAGCTCCCCGGTAAAGACTACTCGCAATGAGCAGTTCTTC. Translation: CASSSPVKTTRNEQFF. The whole variable domain, filled in from reference TRBV7-2 and TRBJ2-1, reads GAGVSQSPSNKVTEKGKDVELRCDPISGHTALYWYRQSLGQGLEFLIYFQGNSAPDKSGLPSDRFSAERTGGSVSTLTIQRTQQEDSAVYLCASSSPVKTTRNEQFFGPGTRLTVL.

This clonotype came up a few times. The V call is TRBV20-1, the J call TRBJ1-1; no clear D. CDR1 DFQATT and CDR2 SNEGSKA come from the germline V gene (reference sequence). The CDR3 has 11 amino acids. V lost 6 bases and J 1 base, leaving 6 bases between the germline ends. This CDR3 reads CSAFENTEAFF. CDR3 in DNA: TGCAGTGCATTTGAGAACACTGAAGCTTTCTTT.

This clonotype turned up a few times. This chain connects TRBV7-9 to TRBJ2-3; D gene uncertain. The germline V gene encodes CDR1 SEHNR and CDR2 FQNEAQ (reference sequence). Trimming stripped 3 bases from V and 2 bases from J, with 9 bases between. The CDR3 is 14 amino acids. CDR3 DNA sequence: TGTGCCAGCAGCTTGTCGGCTAACACAGATACGCAGTATTTT. Translation: CASSLSANTDTQYF.

The J gene is TRBJ2-5, the V gene TRBV7-4; D ambiguous. Trimming took off 5 bases at V and 5 bases at J, with 12 bases between the two ends. Germline-derived CDR1 and CDR2 are SGHVT and SQSDAQ. There are 13 residues in the CDR3. Here the CDR3 reads CASSMTPRETQYF. The CDR3 coding sequence is TGTGCCAGCAGCATGACTCCTCGGGAGACCCAGTACTTC.

In this sample, this clonotype turned up once. J is TRBJ2-3 and V is TRBV20-1, with a weak D call TRBD1 (5 bases). The CDR3 is 11 residues long. The V end lost 3 bases, the J end lost 10 bases, and 11 bases lay between the germline ends. Germline V gene lookup returns CDR1 DFQATT and CDR2 SNEGSKA (reference sequence). CDR3 nucleotides: TGCAGTGCTAGTAGGGGCGACGCGCAGTATTTT. It encodes CSASRGDAQYF.

With respect to this clonotype: The junction and the germline gene differ at one end; a read error may be behind it. The V call is TRBV19, the J call TRBJ1-2, with no clear D. CDR1 and CDR2 (germline): LNHDA, SQIVND (reference sequence). The CDR3 totals 14 residues. The CDR3 is CASSTRGKSYGFTF. CDR3 nucleotide sequence: TGTGCCAGTAGTACCCGCGGGAAATCGTATGGCTTCACCTTC.

The V and J genes are TRBV20-1 and TRBJ2-5; 9 bases line up with TRBD1. Germline assignment: CDR1 DFQATT and CDR2 SNEGSKA (reference sequence). The CDR3 sequence is 13 residues long. CDR3 nucleotides: TGCAGACCGGACAGGGGAAGACAAGAGACCCAGTACTTC. Translated: CRPDRGRQETQYF.

The chain employs TRBV10-2 and TRBJ1-3; no clear D. This CDR3 spans 11 amino acids. Germline loops: CDR1 WSHSY, CDR2 SAAADI. The germline V and J ends were trimmed by 3 bases and 9 bases, with 6 bases remaining between them. This CDR3 is CASSDGGTIYF. CDR3 DNA sequence: TGCGCCAGCAGTGATGGCGGCACCATATATTTT.

This clonotype was seen a few times. The chain has TRBV30 and TRBJ1-5, with 7 bases identical to TRBD1. CDR3 length: 14 amino acids. With 3 bases clipped from V and 4 bases from J, the junction kept 6 bases outside the gene matches. From germline, CDR1 is GTSNPN and CDR2 SVGIG (reference sequence). CDR3 in amino acids: CAWSLGQHNQPQHF. The DNA of the CDR3 is TGTGCCTGGAGCCTGGGACAGCATAATCAGCCCCAGCATTTT.

This clonotype was detected only a few times. The chain employs TRBV7-8 and TRBJ2-4; D remains ambiguous. Germline V gene lookup returns CDR1 SGHVS and CDR2 FQNEAQ. The V gene lost 7 bases and the J gene lost 0 bases, with 7 bases spanning the gap. The CDR3 is 13 residues long. For the CDR3, the DNA is TGTGCCAGCAACCCCCTAGCCAAAAACATTCAGTACTTC. It specifies CASNPLAKNIQYF.

This clonotype was seen a few times. The chain joins TRBV7-8 to TRBJ2-1, with TRBD2 matching over 12 bases. With V trimmed by 2 bases and J by 5 bases, 1 base remained unmatched. The CDR3 is 15 amino acids. Looked up from germline, CDR1 is SGHVS and CDR2 is FQNEAQ. CDR3 bases: TGTGCCAGCAGCTTACTAGCGGGGGGGCACAATGAGCAGTTCTTC. Encoded protein: CASSLLAGGHNEQFF.